Listed here are 8 T cell receptor beta chains from one sample, sequenced in a study of CD8 T cells in ankylosing spondylitis. TCRdb called the 5' RACE reads again in MiXCR, with one record for every CDR3 protein. The sample shows approximately 340,000 distinct CDR3 sequences, 14% to 15% of them seen only once. Sequences were obtained from blood, either unsorted or a sorted T cell fraction (not recorded which). The receptor set was obtained from a male donor with ankylosing spondylitis or in good health (not recorded which).

The chain uses TRBV9 and TRBJ2-1; 10 nucleotides match TRBD2. V shed 0 bases and J 4 bases; nucleotides not matched to a gene: 16. Germline assignment: CDR1 SGDLS and CDR2 YYNGEE. The CDR3 covers 20 residues. The CDR3 is CASSVASSPILAGPYNEQFF. The DNA for the CDR3 is TGTGCCAGCAGCGTAGCTAGTTCCCCCATACTAGCGGGGCCATACAATGAGCAGTTCTTC.

This clonotype was counted between two and nine times. This sequence joins TRBV6-5 and TRBJ2-3; 7 nucleotides align to TRBD1. V was clipped by 11 bases and J by 9 bases; unmatched bases: 8. Germline V gene sequence: CDR1 MNHEY, CDR2 SVGAGI. This CDR3 spans 11 amino acids. CDR3 bases: TGTGCCTCCCAGCAGGGGGTGACGCAGTATTTT. Amino acids: CASQQGVTQYF.

This clonotype was recorded a few times. This chain connects TRBV25-1 to TRBJ2-2, with a tentative D call TRBD2 (5 bases). This CDR3 contains 16 residues. The V end was cut by 1 base, the J end by 2 bases, with 11 bases between. Germline V gives CDR1 MGHDK, CDR2 SYGVNS. The CDR3, as DNA: TGTGCCAGCAGTGAATTCTGGACTTTAAACACCGGGGAGCTGTTTTTT. This sequence encodes CASSEFWTLNTGELFF.

This clonotype was detected only a few times. This chain joins TRBV4-1 and TRBJ1-1; D gene unclear. The CDR3 is made up of 15 amino acids. Germline V lookup: CDR1 MGHRA, CDR2 YSYEKL. Trimming removed 0 bases at V and 6 bases at J, with 14 bases between. CDR3 amino acids: CASSQDFTFTAEAFF. CDR3 nucleotide sequence: TGCGCCAGCAGCCAAGATTTTACCTTTACGGCTGAAGCTTTCTTT.

This clonotype was counted a single time. V and J are TRBV20-1 and TRBJ2-2, with 7 positions matching TRBD2. This CDR3 comprises 17 residues. Germline CDR1 is DFQATT and CDR2 is SNEGSKA (reference sequence). The V gene end was trimmed by 3 bases and the J gene end by 4 bases; junction bases not matched to a gene: 14. CDR3 nucleotides: TGCAGTGCTAGGAAAGGTCCTTTATGGGAGGGCACCGGGGAGCTGTTTTTT. Translation: CSARKGPLWEGTGELFF.

The sample holds many counts of this clonotype. This chain connects TRBV29-1 to TRBJ2-2; D might be TRBD1 (6 bases). The CDR3 is made up of 11 amino acids. Per the germline V gene, CDR1 is SQVTM and CDR2 is ANQGSEA. V was trimmed by 6 bases and J by 5 bases, leaving 7 bases between them. The CDR3 is CSVQGTGELFF. The CDR3 DNA is TGCAGCGTCCAGGGGACCGGGGAGCTGTTTTTT.

The genes are TRBV6-6 and TRBJ1-2; maybe TRBD1 (5 bases). The V end was cut by 6 bases, the J end by 8 bases, with 16 bases between. The CDR3 is made up of 13 amino acids. Looked up from germline, CDR1 is MNHNY and CDR2 is SVGAGI (reference sequence). This CDR3 is CASSFISGNGYTF. In nucleotides, the CDR3 is TGTGCCAGCAGCTTTATCTCAGGGAACGGCTACACCTTC.

The table lists this clonotype with many counts. This chain links TRBV12-3 or TRBV12-4 with TRBJ1-1, with a tentative D call TRBD1 (5 bases). V lost 6 bases and J lost 1, with 9 bases in between. CDR3 length: 13 residues. The CDR3 sequence: CASRNQGNTEAFF. The CDR3 DNA is TGTGCCAGCAGAAACCAGGGGAACACTGAAGCTTTCTTT.